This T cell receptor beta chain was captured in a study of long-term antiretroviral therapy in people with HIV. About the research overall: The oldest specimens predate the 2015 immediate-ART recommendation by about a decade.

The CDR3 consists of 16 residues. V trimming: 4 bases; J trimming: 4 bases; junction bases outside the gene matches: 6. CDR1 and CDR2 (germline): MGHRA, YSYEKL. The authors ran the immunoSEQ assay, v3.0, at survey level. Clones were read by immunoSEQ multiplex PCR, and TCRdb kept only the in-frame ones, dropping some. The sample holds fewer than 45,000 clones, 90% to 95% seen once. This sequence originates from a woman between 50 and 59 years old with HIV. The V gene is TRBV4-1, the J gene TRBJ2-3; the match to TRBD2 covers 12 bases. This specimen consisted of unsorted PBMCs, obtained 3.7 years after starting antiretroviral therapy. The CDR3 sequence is CASSLVLAGGPDTQYF. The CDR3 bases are TGCGCCAGCAGCCTCGTACTAGCGGGGGGTCCAGATACGCAGTATTTT.